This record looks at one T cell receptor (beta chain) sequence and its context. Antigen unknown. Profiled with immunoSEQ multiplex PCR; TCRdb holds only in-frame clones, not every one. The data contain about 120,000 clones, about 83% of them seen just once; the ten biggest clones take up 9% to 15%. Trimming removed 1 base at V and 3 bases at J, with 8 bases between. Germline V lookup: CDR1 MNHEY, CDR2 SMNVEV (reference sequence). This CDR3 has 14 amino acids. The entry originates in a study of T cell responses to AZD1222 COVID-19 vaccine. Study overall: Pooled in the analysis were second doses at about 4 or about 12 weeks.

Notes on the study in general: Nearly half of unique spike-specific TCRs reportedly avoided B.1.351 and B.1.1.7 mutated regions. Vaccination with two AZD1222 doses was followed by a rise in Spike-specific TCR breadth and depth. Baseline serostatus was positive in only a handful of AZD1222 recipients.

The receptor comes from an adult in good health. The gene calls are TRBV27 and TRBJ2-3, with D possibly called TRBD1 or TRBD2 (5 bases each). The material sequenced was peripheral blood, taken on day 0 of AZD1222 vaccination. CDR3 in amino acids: CASSLYGTTDTQYF. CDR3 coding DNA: TGTGCCAGCAGTTTATATGGGACGACAGATACGCAGTATTTT.